One sample yielded the 26 T cell receptor beta chains listed below, sequenced in a study of T cells in Graves' hyperthyroidism and ophthalmopathy. Amplification yielded TCR beta CDR3 regions, with RNA transcripts as the source. In the first-round RT-PCR of the TCR CDR3, the HTBI primer set was used. In TCRdb, the multiplex PCR reads were re-called with MiXCR into one record per CDR3 protein. This table holds fewer than 450,000 distinct CDR3 sequences, 15% to 20% found once. The sequenced sample was blood. The receptors shown here come from a woman in her twenties or thirties with Graves' hyperthyroidism that later progressed to Graves' ophthalmopathy.

This clonotype was observed a handful of times. The J gene is TRBJ2-7, the V gene TRBV29-1; D may be TRBD1 (8 bases). This CDR3 is built from 12 residues. The V end lost 5 bases, the J end lost 4 bases, and 12 bases lay between the germline ends. Germline CDR1 reads SQVTM; CDR2 reads ANQGSEA. CDR3 amino acids: CSVIQGGYEQYF. DNA for the CDR3: TGCAGCGTTATACAGGGGGGGTACGAGCAGTACTTC.

This clonotype was observed at least ten times. The chain joins TRBV27 to TRBJ2-1; the match to TRBD2 covers 12 bases. Germline V gene lookup returns CDR1 MNHEY and CDR2 SMNVEV (reference sequence). V lost 0 bases to trimming and J lost 5 bases; unmatched junction nucleotides: 5. CDR3 length: 17 amino acids. CDR3 in DNA: TGTGCCAGCAGTTTATCCTCTAGCGGGAGGGGGAACAATGAGCAGTTCTTC. The encoded protein is CASSLSSSGRGNNEQFF.

This clonotype has at least ten counts. The chain employs TRBV29-1 and TRBJ2-1; D call uncertain. Between the trimmed V and J ends, which lost 5 bases and 1 base, there was a span of 12 bases. The CDR3 covers 14 residues. The V gene's germline CDR1 is SQVTM and CDR2 ANQGSEA. The CDR3 sequence is CSVQTQLSYNEQFF. CDR3 bases: TGCAGCGTTCAGACACAGCTTTCCTACAATGAGCAGTTCTTC.

This clonotype was observed a few times. The chain employs TRBV27 and TRBJ1-1; the match to TRBD1 covers 8 bases. Germline CDR1 reads MNHEY; CDR2 reads SMNVEV (reference sequence). J was trimmed by 0 bases and V by 3 bases; bases with no gene match: 12. The CDR3 has 18 amino acids. The DNA of the CDR3 is TGTGCCAGCAGTTTCCTTCGACAGGGGACCCCTATGAACACTGAAGCTTTCTTT. Its protein is CASSFLRQGTPMNTEAFF.

This clonotype was seen more than once but under ten times. The CDR3 nucleotides read TGTGCCAGCAGCCAAGATAGTGGAGTCATTGGCTCTGGGGCCAACGTCCTGACTTTC. Translated: CASSQDSGVIGSGANVLTF. The chain carries TRBV3-1 and TRBJ2-6; D remains unclear. V gave up 0 bases and J gave up 0 bases, with 15 bases separating them. The V gene's germline CDR1 is LGHDT and CDR2 YNNKEL (reference sequence). The CDR3 length is 19 residues.

This clonotype was recorded only once. This rearrangement joins TRBV7-9 to TRBJ2-1; the match to TRBD2 covers 8 bases. Trimming removed 0 bases from V and 9 bases from J; junction bases left unmatched: 10. Germline V gene lookup returns CDR1 SEHNR and CDR2 FQNEAQ (reference sequence). This CDR3 has 16 residues. The CDR3 DNA reads as TGTGCCAGCAGCTTAGCGGGAATAGCGGGGCTCGGTGAGCAGTTCTTC. This translates into CASSLAGIAGLGEQFF.

The gene calls are TRBV7-3 and TRBJ1-2; the match to TRBD1 covers 11 bases. The CDR3 is 15 residues long. Germline V gives CDR1 SGHTA, CDR2 FQGTGA. V lost 4 bases, J lost 3 bases, and 4 bases stayed unmatched. CDR3 nucleotide sequence: TGTGCCAGCAGCTCCGGGACAGGGGGGGACTATGGCTACACCTTC. Translating it yields CASSSGTGGDYGYTF.

V is TRBV4-1 and J is TRBJ2-5; D unclear. The ends were cut back, 0 bases at V and 3 bases at J, with 5 bases in the middle. The CDR3 consists of 13 residues. CDR1 MGHRA and CDR2 YSYEKL come from the germline V gene. The CDR3 sequence is CASSQEPKETQYF. The CDR3 bases are TGCGCCAGCAGCCAAGAGCCTAAAGAGACCCAGTACTTC.

At least ten counts were recorded for this clonotype. The chain is built from TRBV24-1 and TRBJ2-2, with TRBD2 matching 9 bases. In germline, CDR1 is KGHDR, CDR2 SFDVKD. The CDR3 is 14 residues long. V gave up 12 bases and J gave up 1 base; unmatched junction bases: 5. The CDR3 bases are TGTGCCGTAGGGACTAGCCGGAACACCGGGGAGCTGTTTTTT. It yields the protein CAVGTSRNTGELFF.

This clonotype occurred many times. The chain carries TRBV6-1 and TRBJ2-5, with D unresolved. This CDR3 comprises 17 residues. CDR1 MNHNS and CDR2 SASEGT come from the germline V gene. The V end was cut by 5 bases, the J end by 5 bases, with 24 bases between. Written as DNA, the CDR3 is TGTGCCAGCAGTCCCGCAATAGGGTCTCGATATAGGGAGACCCAGTACTTC. It is translated as CASSPAIGSRYRETQYF.

There are many counts of this clonotype. The chain uses TRBV5-1 and TRBJ2-7; TRBD1 agrees at 7 bases. V dropped 3 bases and J dropped 0; count of bases not matched to a gene: 3. The CDR3 runs 14 residues. Germline values: CDR1 SGHRS, CDR2 YFSETQ. This CDR3 is CASSWAGGSYEQYF. For the CDR3, the DNA is TGCGCCAGCAGCTGGGCAGGGGGCTCCTACGAGCAGTACTTC.

This clonotype was recorded at least ten times. This chain uses TRBV2 with TRBJ1-2; D gene ambiguous. Germline-derived CDR1 and CDR2 are SNHLY and FYNNEI. Trimming removed 9 bases from V and 7 bases from J, with 12 bases in between. The CDR3 sequence is 11 residues long. CDR3 amino acids: CARRGVSGYTF. The CDR3 bases are TGTGCCAGACGCGGGGTTTCTGGCTACACCTTC. Supplemented by reference TRBV2 and TRBJ1-2, the full variable domain reads EPEVTQTPSHQVTQMGQEVILRCVPISNHLYFYWYRQILGQKVEFLVSFYNNEISEKSEIFDDQFSVERPDGSNFTLKIRSTKLEDSAMYFCARRGVSGYTFGSGTRLTVV.

V usage is TRBV7-8 and J usage is TRBJ1-5, with a tentative D call TRBD1 (5 bases). Germline V CDR1 and CDR2: SGHVS, FQNEAQ. This CDR3 is built from 15 residues. With 1 base removed from V and 10 bases from J, the gap between germline ends came to 17 bases. As DNA, the CDR3 is TGTGCCAGCAGCTTAGGGACACCGGTAGATGAACCCCAGCATTTT. It encodes CASSLGTPVDEPQHF.

A few counts support this clonotype. This chain links TRBV12-3 or TRBV12-4 with TRBJ2-7, with D maybe TRBD1 (5 bases). This CDR3 has 13 amino acids. V shed 4 bases and J shed 4 bases, with 11 bases lying between them. The CDR3 region is CASSSSGYYEQYV. As DNA, the CDR3 is TGTGCCAGCAGTTCGTCAGGGTATTACGAGCAGTACGTC.

This chain joins TRBV4-2 and TRBJ2-2, with 9 positions matching TRBD2. Unmatched junction bases numbered 14, after V lost 3 bases and J lost 6 bases. Germline-derived CDR1 and CDR2 are LGHNA and YNFKEQ. The length of the CDR3 is 18 residues. For the CDR3, the DNA is TGTGCCAGCAGCCAGAGCTCCTTTGCGGGACTAGCTGCCGGGGAGCTGTTTTTT. Amino acids: CASSQSSFAGLAAGELFF.

The V and J genes are TRBV3-1 and TRBJ2-3; D unresolved. The germline CDR1 and CDR2 sequences are LGHDT and YNNKEL (reference sequence). The CDR3 contains 14 residues. The ends were cut back, 1 base at V and 4 bases at J, with 9 bases in the middle. CDR3 sequence: CASSQGASSDTQYF. CDR3 DNA: TGTGCCAGCAGCCAAGGAGCTAGTTCAGATACGCAGTATTTT.

This clonotype showed up many times. The CDR3 sequence is CASSLDLAGADTQYF. DNA for the CDR3: TGTGCCAGCAGTTTAGACTTGGCAGGGGCAGATACGCAGTATTTT. V is TRBV28 and J is TRBJ2-3; D is possibly TRBD1 (6 bases). With 2 bases removed from V and 4 bases from J, the gap between germline ends came to 13 bases. The CDR3 is 15 amino acids. The germline V gene has CDR1 MDHEN and CDR2 SYDVKM.

Ten or more counts support this clonotype. The J gene is TRBJ2-6, the V gene TRBV12-3 or TRBV12-4; D is possibly TRBD2 (5 bases). V lost 6 bases, J lost 0 bases, and 27 bases lay in between. The CDR3 extends over 21 amino acids. CDR3 DNA sequence: TGTGCCAGCAGCCCGCCTCAGCGGTTCTTGAATGCCGGCTCTGGGGCCAACGTCCTGACTTTC. This sequence encodes CASSPPQRFLNAGSGANVLTF.

This clonotype is a singleton in its sample. The rearrangement uses TRBV4-1 and TRBJ1-1; a possible D gene is TRBD1 (5 bases). Germline assignment: CDR1 MGHRA and CDR2 YSYEKL. This CDR3 is 14 amino acids long. The V and J ends lost 3 bases and 5 bases respectively, with 13 bases between them. CDR3 loop: CASSHTQVATEAFF. The CDR3 bases are TGCGCCAGCAGCCACACACAGGTGGCAACTGAAGCTTTCTTT.

This clonotype was found many times. This chain joins TRBV24-1 and TRBJ2-2; D is unresolved. CDR1 is KGHDR, CDR2 SFDVKD, per germline. V lost 3 bases, J lost 3 bases, and 13 bases lay in between. This CDR3 has 16 amino acids. The CDR3 DNA follows: TGTGCCACCAGTGATCCTGAGAGCCGGGACACCGGGGAGCTGTTTTTT. It translates to CATSDPESRDTGELFF.

This clonotype was counted many times. This chain connects TRBV7-8 to TRBJ2-7; tentatively, D is TRBD1 (5 bases). Between the trimmed V and J ends, which lost 1 base and 0 bases, there was a span of 10 bases. Germline loops: CDR1 SGHVS, CDR2 FQNEAQ. The CDR3 has 15 residues. CDR3 sequence: CASSLDDSLSYEQYF. The CDR3 bases are TGTGCCAGCAGCTTAGATGACAGCCTCTCCTACGAGCAGTACTTC.

The sample holds one count of this clonotype. The junction differs from germline at one of its ends, possibly a read error. This rearrangement joins TRBV11-2 to TRBJ1-1; TRBD1 is a possible D gene (5 bases). In germline, CDR1 is SGHAT, CDR2 FQNNGV. The CDR3 has 15 residues. DNA for the CDR3: TGTGCCAGCAGCCCGCTGGGGACTTTCGCCACTGATGCTTTCTTT. Encoded protein: CASSPLGTFATDAFF.

This clonotype came up many times. The chain employs TRBV6-1 and TRBJ1-2; no firm D call. In germline, CDR1 is MNHNS, CDR2 SASEGT. The CDR3 runs 13 residues. The V end lost 2 bases, the J end lost 7 bases, and 11 bases lay between the germline ends. The CDR3 nucleotides are TGTGCCAGCAGTGAAATTGGTGGCGGTGGCTACACCTTC. Amino acid sequence: CASSEIGGGGYTF.

The chain couples TRBV9 to TRBJ2-7; TRBD1 is a possible D gene (6 bases). Trimming stripped 3 bases from V and 2 bases from J, with 12 bases between. Germline assignment: CDR1 SGDLS and CDR2 YYNGEE. CDR3 size: 14 residues. CDR3 loop: CASSEGHTAYEQYF. CDR3 DNA sequence: TGTGCCAGCAGCGAGGGACACACCGCCTACGAGCAGTACTTC. The complete variable domain, with remaining parts taken from reference TRBV9 and TRBJ2-7, reads DSGVTQTPKHLITATGQRVTLRCSPRSGDLSVYWYQQSLDQGLQFLIQYYNGEERAKGNILERFSAQQFPDLHSELNLSSLELGDSALYFCASSEGHTAYEQYFGPGTRLTVT.

This clonotype occurred a few times. V is TRBV6-1 and J is TRBJ1-5; 8 bases match TRBD1. Per germline, CDR1 MNHNS and CDR2 SASEGT. Trimming took 5 bases from V and 2 from J; bases not matched to a gene: 5. The CDR3 consists of 15 residues. The CDR3 is CASSFDRGGNQPQHF. The CDR3 DNA follows: TGTGCCAGCAGTTTCGACAGGGGCGGCAATCAGCCCCAGCATTTT.

Of note for this clonotype: This may be a read error: a much more frequent sequence differs by one nucleotide. V gene TRBV5-1 combines with J gene TRBJ1-2; unclear D gene. Per germline, CDR1 SGHRS and CDR2 YFSETQ. Trimming left V 0 bases short and J 6 bases short, with 12 bases between. The CDR3 extends over 14 amino acids. CDR3 loop: CASSLDFLTDGYTF. The CDR3 DNA reads TGCGCCAGCAGCTTGGACTTTCTGACGGATGGCTACACCTTC.